This section outlines one T cell receptor (beta chain) sequence together with its context. This specimen belongs to a study of blood T cell repertoires in COVID-19. V dropped 3 bases and J dropped 0 bases, with 7 bases sitting between them. The CDR3 contains 14 residues. The V gene's germline CDR1 is SGHNT and CDR2 YENEEA. Original analysis: Estimation of nucleated cell counts relied on the amplification of reference gene primers. Profiled with immunoSEQ multiplex PCR; TCRdb holds only in-frame clones, not every one. The V and J calls and clone size were taken over from that table, and D and trimming were inferred from the DNA. The table has fewer than 75,000 clones, around 92% seen once; the top ten hold 1.1% to 1.5%.

Sequencing input: peripheral blood. The genes are TRBV11-3 and TRBJ2-3; unclear D gene. This receptor was taken from a man between 60 and 70 years old with acute or convalescent COVID-19. CDR3 nucleotide sequence: TGTGCCAGCAGCTTGACAAGTAGCACAGATACGCAGTATTTT. It codes for CASSLTSSTDTQYF.